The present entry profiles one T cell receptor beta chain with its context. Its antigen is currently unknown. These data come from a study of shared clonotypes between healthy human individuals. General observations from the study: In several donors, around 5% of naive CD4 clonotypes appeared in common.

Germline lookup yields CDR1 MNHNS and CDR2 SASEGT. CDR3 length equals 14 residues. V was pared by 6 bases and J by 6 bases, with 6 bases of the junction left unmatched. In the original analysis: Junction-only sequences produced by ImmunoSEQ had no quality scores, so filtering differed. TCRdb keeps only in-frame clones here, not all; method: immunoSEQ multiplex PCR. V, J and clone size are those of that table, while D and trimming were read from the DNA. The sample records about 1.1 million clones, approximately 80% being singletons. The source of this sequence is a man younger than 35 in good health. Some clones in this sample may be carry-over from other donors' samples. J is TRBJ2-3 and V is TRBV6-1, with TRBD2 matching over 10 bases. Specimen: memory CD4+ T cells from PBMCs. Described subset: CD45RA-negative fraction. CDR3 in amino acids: CASRPSGSFDTQYF. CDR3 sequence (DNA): TGTGCCAGCAGACCTAGCGGGAGTTTCGATACGCAGTATTTT.